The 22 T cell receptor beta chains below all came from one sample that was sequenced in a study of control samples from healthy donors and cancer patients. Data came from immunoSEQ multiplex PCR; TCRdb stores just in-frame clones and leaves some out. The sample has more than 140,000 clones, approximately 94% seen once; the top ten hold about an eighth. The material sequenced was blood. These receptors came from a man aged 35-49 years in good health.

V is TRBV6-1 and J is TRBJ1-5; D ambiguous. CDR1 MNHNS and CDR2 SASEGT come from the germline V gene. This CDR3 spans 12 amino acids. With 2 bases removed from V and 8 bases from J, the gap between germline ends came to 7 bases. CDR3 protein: CASSEYGEPQHF. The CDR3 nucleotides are TGTGCCAGCAGTGAATATGGAGAGCCCCAGCATTTT.

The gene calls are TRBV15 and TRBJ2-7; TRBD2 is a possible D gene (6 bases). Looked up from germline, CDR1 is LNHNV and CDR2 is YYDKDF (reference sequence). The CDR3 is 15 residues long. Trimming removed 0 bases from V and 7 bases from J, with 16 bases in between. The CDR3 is CATSRDLGRLDEQYF. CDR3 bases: TGTGCCACCAGCAGAGATCTAGGCCGACTAGATGAGCAGTACTTC.

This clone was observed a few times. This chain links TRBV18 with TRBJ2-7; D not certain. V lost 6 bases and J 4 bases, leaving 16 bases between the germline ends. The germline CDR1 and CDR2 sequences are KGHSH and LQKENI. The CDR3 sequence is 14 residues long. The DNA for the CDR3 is TGTGCCAGCTCGACTGAGGCAACGCGGTACGAGCAGTACTTC. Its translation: CASSTEATRYEQYF.

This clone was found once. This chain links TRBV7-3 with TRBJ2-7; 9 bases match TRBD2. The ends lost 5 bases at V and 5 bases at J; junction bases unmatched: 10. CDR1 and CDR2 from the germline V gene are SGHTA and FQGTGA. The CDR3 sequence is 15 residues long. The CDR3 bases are TGTGCCAGCAGCCGGATTGGAGCGGGAGGAGACGAGCAGTACTTC. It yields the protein CASSRIGAGGDEQYF. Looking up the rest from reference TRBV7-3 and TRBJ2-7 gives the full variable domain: GAGVSQTPSNKVTEKGKYVELRCDPISGHTALYWYRQSLGQGPEFLIYFQGTGAADDSGLPNDRFFAVRPEGSVSTLKIQRTERGDSAVYLCASSRIGAGGDEQYFGPGTRLTVT.

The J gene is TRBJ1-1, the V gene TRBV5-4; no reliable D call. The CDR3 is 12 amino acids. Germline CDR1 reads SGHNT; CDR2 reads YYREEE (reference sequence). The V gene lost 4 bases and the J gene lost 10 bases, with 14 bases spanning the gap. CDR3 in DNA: TGTGCCAGCAGCAGCACCCTAGGTGGAGCTTTCTTT. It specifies CASSSTLGGAFF.

In DNA, the CDR3 is TGTGCCAGCAGCTTGGGGGGGACAGGGGGTCCCACCGGGGAGCTGTTTTTT. This translates into CASSLGGTGGPTGELFF. The chain recombines TRBV5-5 with TRBJ2-2; 11 positions match TRBD1. The junction had 5 bases not matched to a gene; V was cut back by 0 bases and J by 4 bases. This CDR3 has 17 residues. Germline V gene sequence: CDR1 SGHKS, CDR2 YYEKEE (reference sequence).

The chain's CDR3 is CASSYGGTGAGEQYF. The CDR3 bases are TGTGCCAGCAGTTACGGCGGGACAGGGGCGGGCGAGCAGTACTTC. The V and J genes are TRBV6-5 and TRBJ2-7, with TRBD1 matching 10 bases. The ends lost 2 bases at V and 6 bases at J; junction bases unmatched: 7. The CDR3 is 15 amino acids. Looked up from germline, CDR1 is MNHEY and CDR2 is SVGAGI.

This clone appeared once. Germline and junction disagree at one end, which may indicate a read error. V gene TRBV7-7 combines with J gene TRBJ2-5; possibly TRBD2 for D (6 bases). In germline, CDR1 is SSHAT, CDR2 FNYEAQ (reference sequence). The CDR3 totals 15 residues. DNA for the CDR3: TGTGCTAGCAGCTTAGCCGAGAGGGACGGGGAGGCCCAGTACTTC. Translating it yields CASSLAERDGEAQYF.

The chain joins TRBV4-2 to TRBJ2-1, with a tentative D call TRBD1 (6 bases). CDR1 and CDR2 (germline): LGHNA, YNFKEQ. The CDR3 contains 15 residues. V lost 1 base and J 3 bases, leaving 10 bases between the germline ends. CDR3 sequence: CASSQVKQGYNEQFF. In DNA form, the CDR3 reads TGTGCCAGCAGCCAAGTGAAACAGGGCTACAATGAGCAGTTCTTC.

The CDR3 DNA reads TGTGCCAGCAGCCCACAGGAAGACTATGGCTACACCTTC. Amino acids: CASSPQEDYGYTF. The gene calls are TRBV7-9 and TRBJ1-2, with D possibly TRBD1 on 5 matching bases. V lost 5 bases and J 3 bases, leaving 10 bases between the germline ends. This CDR3 spans 13 amino acids. Germline V gene data show CDR1 as SEHNR and CDR2 as FQNEAQ (reference sequence). Looking up the rest from reference TRBV7-9 and TRBJ1-2 gives the full variable domain: DTGVSQNPRHKITKRGQNVTFRCDPISEHNRLYWYRQTLGQGPEFLTYFQNEAQLEKSRLLSDRFSAERPKGSFSTLEIQRTEQGDSAMYLCASSPQEDYGYTFGSGTRLTVV.

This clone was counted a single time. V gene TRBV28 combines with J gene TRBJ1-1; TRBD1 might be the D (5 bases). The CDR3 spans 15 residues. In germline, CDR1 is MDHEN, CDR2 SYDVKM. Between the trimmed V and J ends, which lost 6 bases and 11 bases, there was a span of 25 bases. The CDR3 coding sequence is TGTGCCAGCAGCCCCGGGATGGTGCAAGGGGTGTGGGCTTTCTTT. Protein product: CASSPGMVQGVWAFF.

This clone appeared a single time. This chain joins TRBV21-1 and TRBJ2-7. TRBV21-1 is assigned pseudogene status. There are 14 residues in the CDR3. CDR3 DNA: TGTGCCAGGGGTAGGGGCCCAGGAGGCTACGAGCAGTACTTC. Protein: CARGRGPGGYEQYF.

The CDR3 is CASSEEVQQPQHF. The CDR3 DNA sequence: TGTGCCAGCAGTGAAGAGGTCCAACAGCCCCAGCATTTT. The chain carries TRBV2 and TRBJ1-5; D is ambiguous. From germline, CDR1 is SNHLY and CDR2 FYNNEI. This CDR3 is 13 amino acids long. With 1 base removed from V and 7 bases from J, the gap between germline ends came to 8 bases.

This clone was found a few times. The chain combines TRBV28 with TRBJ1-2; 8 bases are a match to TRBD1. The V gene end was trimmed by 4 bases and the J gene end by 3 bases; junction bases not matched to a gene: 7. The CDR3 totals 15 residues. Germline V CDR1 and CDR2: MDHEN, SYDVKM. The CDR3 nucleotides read TGTGCCAGCAGTTCACAGACAGGGGTAGACTATGGCTACACCTTC. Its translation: CASSSQTGVDYGYTF.

This chain's CDR3 is CASSLVKGGRTEAFF. Written as DNA, the CDR3 is TGTGCCAGCAGCTTAGTAAAAGGGGGGCGGACTGAAGCTTTCTTT. This rearrangement joins TRBV7-9 to TRBJ1-1; a possible D gene is TRBD1 (6 bases). Germline values: CDR1 SEHNR, CDR2 FQNEAQ (reference sequence). Trimming shortened V by 1 base and J by 5 bases, and 14 bases separated the two germline ends. The CDR3 sequence is 15 residues long.

CDR3 bases: TGTGCCAGCAGTCCCCTAGGGCAGGAGAGCTCCTACAATGAGCAGTTCTTC. Translated: CASSPLGQESSYNEQFF. The chain has TRBV6-6 and TRBJ2-1; D unclear. V was trimmed by 5 bases and J by 0 bases, leaving 17 bases between them. CDR3 length equals 17 residues. The germline V gene encodes CDR1 MNHNY and CDR2 SVGAGI (reference sequence).

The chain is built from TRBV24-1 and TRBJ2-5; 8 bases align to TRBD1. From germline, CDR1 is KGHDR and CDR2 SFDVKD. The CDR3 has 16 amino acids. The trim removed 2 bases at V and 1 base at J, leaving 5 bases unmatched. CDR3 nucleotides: TGTGCCACCAGTGATTACCTCGGGACAGGCCAAGAGACCCAGTACTTC. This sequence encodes CATSDYLGTGQETQYF.

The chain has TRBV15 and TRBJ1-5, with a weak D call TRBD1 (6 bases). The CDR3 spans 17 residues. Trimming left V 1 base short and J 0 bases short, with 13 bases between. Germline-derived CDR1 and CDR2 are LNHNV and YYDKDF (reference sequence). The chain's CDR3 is CATSRGGDITSNQPQHF. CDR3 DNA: TGTGCCACCAGCAGAGGGGGGGACATTACTAGCAATCAGCCCCAGCATTTT.

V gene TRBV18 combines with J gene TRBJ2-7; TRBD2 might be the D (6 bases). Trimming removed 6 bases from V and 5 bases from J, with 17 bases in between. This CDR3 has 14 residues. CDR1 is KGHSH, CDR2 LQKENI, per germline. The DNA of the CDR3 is TGTGCCAGCTCCTCCGCGGGGACCCCAGACGAGCAGTACTTC. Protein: CASSSAGTPDEQYF.

CDR3: CASSVTGSNSPLHF. The CDR3 bases are TGTGCCAGCAGCGTTACGGGGAGCAATTCACCCCTCCACTTT. The V and J genes are TRBV9 and TRBJ1-6; D is undetermined. The CDR3 extends over 14 amino acids. Trimming pared 2 bases from V and 7 bases from J, leaving 10 bases between. Germline-derived CDR1 and CDR2 are SGDLS and YYNGEE. Supplemented by reference TRBV9 and TRBJ1-6, the full variable domain reads DSGVTQTPKHLITATGQRVTLRCSPRSGDLSVYWYQQSLDQGLQFLIQYYNGEERAKGNILERFSAQQFPDLHSELNLSSLELGDSALYFCASSVTGSNSPLHFGNGTRLTVT.

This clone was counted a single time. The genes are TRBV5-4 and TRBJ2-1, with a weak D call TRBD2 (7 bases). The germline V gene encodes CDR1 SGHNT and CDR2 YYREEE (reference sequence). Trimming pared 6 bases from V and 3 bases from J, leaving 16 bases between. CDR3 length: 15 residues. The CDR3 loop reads CASTMGGRVYNEQFF. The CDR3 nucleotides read TGTGCCAGCACCATGGGGGGGCGGGTCTACAATGAGCAGTTCTTC.

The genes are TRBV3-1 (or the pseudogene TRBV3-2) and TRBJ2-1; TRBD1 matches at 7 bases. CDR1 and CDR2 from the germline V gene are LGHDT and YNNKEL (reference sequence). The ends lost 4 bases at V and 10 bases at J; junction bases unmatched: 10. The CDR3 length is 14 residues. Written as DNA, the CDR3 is TGTGCCAGCAGCCCATTCGGACAGGCGAGGGAGCAGTTCTTC. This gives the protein CASSPFGQAREQFF.